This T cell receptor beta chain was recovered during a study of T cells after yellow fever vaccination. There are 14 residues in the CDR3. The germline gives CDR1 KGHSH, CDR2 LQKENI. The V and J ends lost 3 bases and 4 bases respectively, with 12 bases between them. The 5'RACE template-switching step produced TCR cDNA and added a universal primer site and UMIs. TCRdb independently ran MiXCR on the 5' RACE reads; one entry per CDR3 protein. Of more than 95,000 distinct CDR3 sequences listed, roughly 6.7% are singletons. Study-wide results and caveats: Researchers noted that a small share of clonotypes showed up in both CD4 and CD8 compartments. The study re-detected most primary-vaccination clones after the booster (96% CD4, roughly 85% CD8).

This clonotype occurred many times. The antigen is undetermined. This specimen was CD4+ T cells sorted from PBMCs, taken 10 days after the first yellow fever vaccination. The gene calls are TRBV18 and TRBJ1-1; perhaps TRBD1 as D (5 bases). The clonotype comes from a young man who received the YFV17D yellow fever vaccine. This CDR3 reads CASSPLGRATEAFF. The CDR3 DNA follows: TGTGCCAGCTCACCTCTGGGGCGGGCCACTGAAGCTTTCTTT.